This is a list of T cell receptor beta chains from one sample in a study of cytomegalovirus exposure and HLA in healthy donors. Clones were read by immunoSEQ multiplex PCR, and TCRdb kept only the in-frame ones, dropping some. Of 200,000 or so clones listed, approximately 80% are singletons. Source material: PBMCs. The receptor source for this set is a boy aged 2 to 9 in good health and CMV-seronegative. CDR3s include the opening cysteine and the closing phenylalanine or tryptophan. A D gene is named only where the DNA matches it firmly. The size of a clone is reported for some rows only, either as once, few or many, or as a class for expanded clones.

TGTGCCACCAGCAGAGGCCCTGGAATAGCAGAGACCCAGTACTTC	CATSRGPGIAETQYF	NA	TRBV15	TRBJ2-5	NA
TGTGCCAGCAGCTTCAATAGCGTAGATACGCAGTATTTT	CASSFNSVDTQYF	NA	TRBV7-2	TRBJ2-3	NA
TGCAGCGTTGAGGGGCAGGGGGCTAACTATGGCTACACCTTC	CSVEGQGANYGYTF	NA	TRBV29-1	TRBJ1-2	TRBD1
TGCGCCAGCAGCCAGACAAGAAACACTGAAGCTTTCTTT	CASSQTRNTEAFF	NA	TRBV4-1	TRBJ1-1	NA
TGTGCCAGCAGTCCTGCCGTGGGCTCCGCAGATACGCAGTATTTT	CASSPAVGSADTQYF	NA	TRBV6-5	TRBJ2-3	NA
TGCGCCAGCAGCCAAGCCGGACAGGGGGCCTACGAGCAGTACTTC	CASSQAGQGAYEQYF	NA	TRBV4-1	TRBJ2-7	TRBD1
TGCGCCAGCAGCCAAGATTTGAGCTACGAGCAGTACTTC	CASSQDLSYEQYF	NA	TRBV4-1	TRBJ2-7	NA
TGTGCCAGCAGCGGGGATAGACTAGCGGCAGATACGCAGTATTTT	CASSGDRLAADTQYF	NA	TRBV5-4	TRBJ2-3	TRBD2
TGTGCCAGCAGTTTTCTAGCCGGGGAGCTGTTTTTT	CASSFLAGELFF	NA	TRBV27	TRBJ2-2	NA
TGTGCCAGCAGTTACGACAGGGAAGGAAAACTGTTTTTT	CASSYDREGKLFF	once	TRBV6-5	TRBJ1-4	TRBD1
TGTGCCAGCAGTGGACAGCGCAATCAGCCCCAGCATTTT	CASSGQRNQPQHF	NA	TRBV2	TRBJ1-5	NA
TGTGCCAGCAGTGACGGGGGGACAGGGGGCCCCTATGGCTACACCTTC	CASSDGGTGGPYGYTF	NA	TRBV6-4	TRBJ1-2	TRBD1
TGCGCCAGCAGCCAAGACCGGACAGCCCCTAACTATGGCTACACCTTC	CASSQDRTAPNYGYTF	NA	TRBV4-1	TRBJ1-2	NA
TGTGCCAGCAGCCGCGGCCGGGACAGAGACTTCGAGCAGTACTTC	CASSRGRDRDFEQYF	NA	TRBV7-8	TRBJ2-7	TRBD1
TGTGCCAGCAGGAGGGACATGAACACTGAAGCTTTCTTT	CASRRDMNTEAFF	NA	TRBV21-1	TRBJ1-1	NA
TGTGCCAGCAGGCTAGCGGGGGCCTCCTACGAGCAGTACTTC	CASRLAGASYEQYF	once	TRBV6-1	TRBJ2-7	TRBD2
TGTGCCAGTAAGGAAGTACAGGGGACCGGGGAGCTGTTTTTT	CASKEVQGTGELFF	NA	TRBV19	TRBJ2-2	TRBD1
TGCGCCAGCAGCCAAAAAATAGAGGGAGTTGAGTCGGGCGAGCAGTACTTC	CASSQKIEGVESGEQYF	once	TRBV4-1	TRBJ2-7	NA
TGTGCCAGCAGCTTACGGACTAGCGGGGTGGTTGGGGAGCTGTTTTTT	CASSLRTSGVVGELFF	NA	TRBV7-6	TRBJ2-2	TRBD2
TGTGCCAGCAGCTTAGGGCTTGGGGACTGGATCGCTGAAGCTTTCTTT	CASSLGLGDWIAEAFF	NA	TRBV7-2	TRBJ1-1	NA
TGTGCCAGCAGTGTAACGGGACAGGAGTATGGCTACACCTTC	CASSVTGQEYGYTF	NA	TRBV2	TRBJ1-2	TRBD1
TGTGCCAGCAGCCCCCCAGGACCTAGGGGACTCTACGAGCAGTACTTC	CASSPPGPRGLYEQYF	NA	TRBV5-4	TRBJ2-7	NA
TGTGCCAGCAGCTCCCCGAGCTCCTACAATGAGCAGTTCTTC	CASSSPSSYNEQFF	NA	TRBV7-2	TRBJ2-1	NA
TGCAGCGTAACACAGACAGGACAAGAGACCCAGTACTTC	CSVTQTGQETQYF	NA	TRBV29-1	TRBJ2-5	NA
TGCAGCGTTGAAGGACCGGACACGTACACAGATACGCAGTATTTT	CSVEGPDTYTDTQYF	NA	TRBV29-1	TRBJ2-3	NA
TGCGCCAGCAGCTTGGCGGGTCCTTCCTACAATGAGCAGTTCTTC	CASSLAGPSYNEQFF	NA	TRBV5-1	TRBJ2-1	NA
TGTGCCAGCAGTGAAAAAGATCGGGGGCCCCAGCATTTT	CASSEKDRGPQHF	NA	TRBV6-1	TRBJ1-5	NA
TGTGCCAGCAGGGCGACAGAGAACACTGAAGCTTTCTTT	CASRATENTEAFF	few	TRBV2	TRBJ1-1	NA
TGCGCCAGCAGCTTGTTGGCACAGGGGAAGCAGACCCAGTACTTC	CASSLLAQGKQTQYF	NA	TRBV5-1	TRBJ2-5	TRBD1
TGTGCCAGCAGCCAAGGGAGGAGTGAAGCTTTCTTT	CASSQGRSEAFF	NA	TRBV7-2	TRBJ1-1	NA
TGTGCCAGCAGCGTGCGGACAGAAAACATTCAGTACTTC	CASSVRTENIQYF	NA	TRBV11-3	TRBJ2-4	NA
TGTGCCAGCAGCTTGGCGACAGCCTACGAGCAGTACTTC	CASSLATAYEQYF	NA	TRBV11-2	TRBJ2-7	NA
TGTGCCAGTAGTATCCAACCCATTACCGGCGAGCAGTACTTC	CASSIQPITGEQYF	NA	TRBV19	TRBJ2-7	NA
TGTGCCAGCACCATTTCGTACCAGGGGCGCTACGAGCAGTACTTC	CASTISYQGRYEQYF	NA	TRBV13	TRBJ2-7	NA
TGTGCCAGCAGCTTATGGGGGGGGCTGGGGGACACTGAAGCTTTCTTT	CASSLWGGLGDTEAFF	NA	TRBV7-2	TRBJ1-1	NA
TGTGCCAGCAGCTTACTGACTAGCGGGAGTCTGGGTAATGAGCAGTTCTTC	CASSLLTSGSLGNEQFF	NA	TRBV5-6	TRBJ2-1	TRBD2
TGTGCCAGCAATATAGGCGGGAGGGACAATGAGCAGTTCTTC	CASNIGGRDNEQFF	NA	TRBV7-2	TRBJ2-1	TRBD2
TGCAGCGTTGATGCAGGAGGCGGGGGCTACACCTTC	CSVDAGGGGYTF	NA	TRBV29-1	TRBJ1-2	NA
TGTGCCAGCAGTGAATTCCACGGGGTGAACACTGAAGCTTTCTTT	CASSEFHGVNTEAFF	NA	TRBV25-1	TRBJ1-1	NA
TGTGCCAGCAGTCAATTGGCAGGGGCCCAGCATTTT	CASSQLAGAQHF	NA	TRBV6-1	TRBJ1-5	NA
TGTGCCAGCAGCCGTCCGGGACAGGGAAGGAATGAGCAGTTCTTC	CASSRPGQGRNEQFF	NA	TRBV14	TRBJ2-1	TRBD1
TGTGCCAGCAGTGTGGGGTCGGGGACAGCGGAGACCTACGAGCAGTACTTC	CASSVGSGTAETYEQYF	NA	TRBV27	TRBJ2-7	TRBD1
TGTGCCAGTAGTACCGGGACAGGGCCGAGAAACACCTTC	CASSTGTGPRNTF	NA	TRBV19	TRBJ1-2	TRBD1
TGTGCCAGCAGTTTAGAGGCAAATAGCAATCAGCCCCAGCATTTT	CASSLEANSNQPQHF	once	TRBV27	TRBJ1-5	NA
TGTGCCAGCAGGAATCCAGCGGGAGTAGGCGGGGAGCTGTTTTTT	CASRNPAGVGGELFF	NA	TRBV7-8	TRBJ2-2	TRBD2
TGTGCCAGCAGCGTAGATAGAGGCAAATTCCTCTCTGGGGCCAACGTCCTGACTTTC	CASSVDRGKFLSGANVLTF	NA	TRBV9	TRBJ2-6	NA
TGTGCCAGCAGCAACGGGACTCAGATAGCTTTCTTT	CASSNGTQIAFF	NA	TRBV13	TRBJ1-1	NA
TGTGCCATCACGACAGACCAAGAGACCCAGTACTTC	CAITTDQETQYF	NA	TRBV10-3	TRBJ2-5	NA
TGTGCCACCTGGACAGGGGGGAACACCGGGGAGCTGTTTTTT	CATWTGGNTGELFF	NA	TRBV27	TRBJ2-2	TRBD1
TGTGCCAGCAGCTTAGAGTTCCGAGCTAGTGGCTACACCTTC	CASSLEFRASGYTF	NA	TRBV7-2	TRBJ1-2	NA
TGTGCCGGGACAGACCAAGAGACCCAGTACTTC	CAGTDQETQYF	NA	TRBV30	TRBJ2-5	TRBD1
TGTGCCCAAGGAGTAGGGGGCGGCTACACCTTC	CAQGVGGGYTF	few	TRBV30	TRBJ1-2	TRBD1
TGCAGCGTTGAAGATTGGAACGTGGGGGCGGAAGGGACTGAAGCTTTCTTT	CSVEDWNVGAEGTEAFF	once	TRBV29-1	TRBJ1-1	NA
TGTGCCAGCAGCGTAGGAGACAGGGCGGAGACCCAGTACTTC	CASSVGDRAETQYF	NA	TRBV9	TRBJ2-5	TRBD1
TGTGCCAGTAGTATTGGACTAGCGGGAGGGCCGCGGGAGCAGTTCTTC	CASSIGLAGGPREQFF	NA	TRBV19	TRBJ2-1	TRBD2